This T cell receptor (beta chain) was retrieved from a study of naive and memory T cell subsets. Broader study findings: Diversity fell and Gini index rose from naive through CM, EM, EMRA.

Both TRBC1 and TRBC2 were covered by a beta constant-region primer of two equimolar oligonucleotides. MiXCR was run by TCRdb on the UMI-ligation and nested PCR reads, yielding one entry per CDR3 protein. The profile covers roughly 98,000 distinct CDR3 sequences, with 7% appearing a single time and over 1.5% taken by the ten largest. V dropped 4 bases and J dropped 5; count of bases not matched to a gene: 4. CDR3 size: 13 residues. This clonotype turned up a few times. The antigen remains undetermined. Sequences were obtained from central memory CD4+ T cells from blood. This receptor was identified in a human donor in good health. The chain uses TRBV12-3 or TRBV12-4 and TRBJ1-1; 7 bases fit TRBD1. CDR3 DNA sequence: TGTGCCAGCAGTTCTAAACAGGGGACTGAAGCTTTCTTT. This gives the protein CASSSKQGTEAFF.